This T cell receptor (beta chain) was observed in a study of identifying expanded T cells in peripheral blood. Study findings and constraints: Clone count variance between approximately 2-week samples rose with total template count. Technical replicates showed around 1.3 changed clones; two weeks around 15; four weeks 19.

Collection occurred without any documented infections or immune events in donors. The table lists this clone with a few counts. The antigen is not known. The germline gives CDR1 SNHLY, CDR2 FYNNEI. CDR3 length: 12 amino acids. The germline V and J ends were trimmed by 6 bases and 3 bases, with 6 bases remaining between them. Using immunoSEQ multiplex PCR, the repertoire was profiled, and TCRdb retains in-frame clones only, with some absent. Counted here are under 95,000 clones, approximately 90% occurring once; the ten biggest clones make up 2.8%. The V and J genes are TRBV2 and TRBJ1-5; no firm D call. The clonotype originates from a person aged 18 to 70 in good health. Sequenced: blood. CDR3 region: CASSADNQPQHF. The DNA of the CDR3 is TGTGCCAGCAGCGCAGACAATCAGCCCCAGCATTTT.